This T cell receptor beta chain derives from a study of long-term antiretroviral therapy in people with HIV. This CDR3 contains 15 residues. CDR1 is SGHRS and CDR2 is YFSETQ in the germline V gene. The germline V and J ends were trimmed by 2 bases and 0 bases, with 10 bases remaining between them. Sequencing used immunoSEQ v3.0 at survey level. The assay was immunoSEQ multiplex PCR, and TCRdb's table has in-frame clones only and misses some. This sample yields 25,000 to 35,000 clones, of which 90% to 95% are seen a single time; around 2.7% belongs to the top ten. The TCR was taken from a man aged 45-60 years with HIV. The sequencing here drew on unsorted PBMCs, taken just over 7.3 years after starting antiretroviral therapy. The chain joins TRBV5-1 to TRBJ2-3, with a tentative D call TRBD1 (6 bases). CDR3 sequence reads: CASSFLGQSTDTQYF. CDR3 sequence (DNA): TGCGCCAGCAGCTTTCTAGGACAGAGCACAGATACGCAGTATTTT.